This is a list of T cell receptor beta chains from one sample in a study of shared T cell receptors in the human thymus. Produced via immunoSEQ multiplex PCR; TCRdb's table is partial and in-frame only. The sample consists of roughly 710,000 clones, 80% to 90% of them appearing once. These same data were also listed under a study on human thymus T cells.

Material for sequencing was thymocytes. These receptors were collected from a girl under three years old with a congenital heart defect. CDR3s include the opening cysteine and the closing phenylalanine or tryptophan. The D gene is left open where the match is weak. The size field is filled for only some rows; it gives once, few, many or a size class.

clone_size: NA; v_call: TRBV6-1; d_call: NA; j_call: TRBJ1-3; cdr3_nt: TGTGCCAGCGAGAAACCCTCAGGGTACACCATATATTTT; cdr3_aa: CASEKPSGYTIYF
clone_size: NA; v_call: TRBV21-1; d_call: NA; j_call: TRBJ1-2; cdr3_nt: TGTGCCAGCAGCGGAGGGTCGGGCTACACCTTC; cdr3_aa: CASSGGSGYTF
clone_size: once; v_call: TRBV28; d_call: NA; j_call: TRBJ2-5; cdr3_nt: TGTGCCAGCCAAACAACTCCCGGGGGGACCCAGTACTTC; cdr3_aa: CASQTTPGGTQYF
clone_size: once; v_call: TRBV19; d_call: NA; j_call: TRBJ1-1; cdr3_nt: TGTGCCAGTGAGGGTCTTGAGGACGACACGAACACTGAAGCTTTCTTT; cdr3_aa: CASEGLEDDTNTEAFF
clone_size: NA; v_call: TRBV2; d_call: TRBD1; j_call: TRBJ1-2; cdr3_nt: TGTGCCAGCAGTGTTTCAGGGGGCGGGTATGGCTACACCTTC; cdr3_aa: CASSVSGGGYGYTF
clone_size: NA; v_call: TRBV5-1; d_call: NA; j_call: TRBJ1-2; cdr3_nt: TGCGCCAGCAGGTTCAGTCTTAACTATGGCTACACCTTC; cdr3_aa: CASRFSLNYGYTF
clone_size: NA; v_call: TRBV5-1; d_call: NA; j_call: TRBJ1-4; cdr3_nt: TGCGCCAGCAGAGAGGGCGGAACAGCGGAAAAACTGTTTTTT; cdr3_aa: CASREGGTAEKLFF
clone_size: NA; v_call: TRBV5-1; d_call: NA; j_call: TRBJ1-2; cdr3_nt: TGCGCCAGCAGCTCTACAGAATCCCCTAACTATGGCTACACCTTC; cdr3_aa: CASSSTESPNYGYTF
clone_size: NA; v_call: TRBV18; d_call: NA; j_call: TRBJ2-7; cdr3_nt: TGTGCCAGCTCACTAGAGACAGGACTCATCTACGAGCAGTACTTC; cdr3_aa: CASSLETGLIYEQYF
clone_size: NA; v_call: TRBV14; d_call: NA; j_call: TRBJ1-1; cdr3_nt: TGTGCCAGCAGCCAAAAGAGGTCGGGGGAATTGAACACTGAAGCTTTCTTT; cdr3_aa: CASSQKRSGELNTEAFF
clone_size: NA; v_call: TRBV5-1; d_call: NA; j_call: TRBJ2-1; cdr3_nt: TGCGCCAGCAGCTTGGGACCCAGGGTAACCTACAATGAGCAGTTCTTC; cdr3_aa: CASSLGPRVTYNEQFF
clone_size: NA; v_call: TRBV6-5; d_call: TRBD1; j_call: TRBJ1-4; cdr3_nt: TGTGCCAGCAGTTACTCGGGTCAGGGGGCAAGGGAAAAACTGTTTTTT; cdr3_aa: CASSYSGQGAREKLFF
clone_size: NA; v_call: TRBV9; d_call: TRBD1; j_call: TRBJ1-4; cdr3_nt: TGTGCCAGCAGCGCCGACAGGGGATGGGAAAAACTGTTTTTT; cdr3_aa: CASSADRGWEKLFF
clone_size: NA; v_call: TRBV19; d_call: NA; j_call: TRBJ1-5; cdr3_nt: TGTGCCAGTAGTTTAGGAGGTAGGTTCAGCAATCAGCCCCAGCATTTT; cdr3_aa: CASSLGGRFSNQPQHF
clone_size: NA; v_call: TRBV11-2; d_call: NA; j_call: TRBJ1-1; cdr3_nt: TGTGCCAGCAGCTTAGATATCCAGGGCAAAGCTTTCTTT; cdr3_aa: CASSLDIQGKAFF
clone_size: NA; v_call: TRBV6-4; d_call: NA; j_call: TRBJ1-2; cdr3_nt: TGTGCCAGCAGTGCCAGGGTGGGGTATGGCTACACCTTC; cdr3_aa: CASSARVGYGYTF
clone_size: NA; v_call: TRBV4-1; d_call: NA; j_call: TRBJ2-3; cdr3_nt: TGCGCCAGCAGCCTACTCTACATAACAGAGGAGGAAACATGGGATACGCAGTATTTT; cdr3_aa: CASSLLYITEEETWDTQYF
clone_size: once; v_call: TRBV7-2; d_call: TRBD1; j_call: TRBJ1-3; cdr3_nt: TGTGCCAGCAGCTTAACAGGGGGCTACGATGGAAACACCATATATTTT; cdr3_aa: CASSLTGGYDGNTIYF
clone_size: NA; v_call: TRBV14; d_call: TRBD1; j_call: TRBJ1-2; cdr3_nt: TGTGCCAGCAGCCCCTCCATAACGGGACAGAGATATGGCTACACCTTC; cdr3_aa: CASSPSITGQRYGYTF
clone_size: NA; v_call: TRBV15; d_call: NA; j_call: TRBJ2-3; cdr3_nt: TGTGCCACCAGCAGAGATCTAGTTCCCCGTGTGTATTTT; cdr3_aa: CATSRDLVPRVYF
clone_size: NA; v_call: TRBV5-4; d_call: NA; j_call: TRBJ1-6; cdr3_nt: TGTGCCAGCAGCTTGGCGACAGACTATAATTCACCCCTCCACTTT; cdr3_aa: CASSLATDYNSPLHF
clone_size: NA; v_call: TRBV6-1; d_call: NA; j_call: TRBJ2-7; cdr3_nt: TGTGCCAGCAGTGCGCAAGCGGAACTCTCCTACGAGCAGTACTTC; cdr3_aa: CASSAQAELSYEQYF